These T cell receptor beta chains were read from a single sample in a study of control samples from healthy donors and cancer patients. TCRdb's table, derived via immunoSEQ multiplex PCR, lists solely in-frame clones and lacks some. In the table there are about 63,000 clones, approximately 85% of which are singletons. The sample comprised blood. The receptors come from a man aged 35 to 55 in good health. Each CDR3 is given with its conserved first and last residue. Fields, in order: J gene, V gene, D gene, CDR3 length, clone size, CDR3 protein, CDR3 DNA. The D gene is left open where the match is weak. Size tells how often a clone was seen (once, few, many) or the class of an expanded clone, and some rows leave it out.

>TRBJ1-2|TRBV12-3/TRBV12-4|.|11|few
CATQKGYGYTF
TGTGCCACCCAGAAGGGATATGGCTACACCTTC
>TRBJ2-1|TRBV18|TRBD2|14|.
CASSGRADLNEQFF
TGTGCCAGCTCAGGGAGGGCCGATTTAAATGAGCAGTTCTTC
>TRBJ1-5|TRBV7-2|.|13|.
CASSARRQQPQHF
TGTGCCAGCAGCGCCCGCCGTCAACAGCCCCAGCATTTT
>TRBJ1-6|TRBV27|.|15|.
CASSTPTGYNSPLHF
TGTGCCAGCAGTACCCCGACAGGCTATAATTCACCCCTTCACTTT
>TRBJ1-1|TRBV11-3|TRBD1|13|.
CASSLDRGWRAFF
TGTGCCAGCAGCCTAGACAGGGGGTGGAGAGCTTTCTTT
>TRBJ1-1|TRBV7-3|.|13|.
CASSPRQAVEAFF
TGTGCCAGCAGCCCGCGACAGGCCGTGGAAGCTTTCTTT
>TRBJ2-1|TRBV5-5|TRBD2|15|.
CASSILAGVYNEQFF
TGTGCCAGCAGTATTCTAGCGGGAGTCTACAATGAGCAGTTCTTC
>TRBJ2-5|TRBV5-6|.|15|.
CASSSPTQGRETQYF
TGTGCCAGCAGCTCGCCGACCCAGGGGCGAGAGACCCAGTACTTC
>TRBJ2-7|TRBV7-2|TRBD1|13|.
CASSLQGAYEQYF
TGTGCCAGCAGCTTACAGGGGGCCTACGAGCAGTACTTC
>TRBJ2-3|TRBV29-1|.|14|.
CSYEGRSSTDTQYF
TGCAGCTATGAAGGTCGGTCTAGCACAGATACGCAGTATTTT
>TRBJ2-7|TRBV7-9|.|15|.
CASSLGDGRTYEQYF
TGTGCCAGCAGCCTAGGTGATGGACGGACATACGAGCAGTACTTC
>TRBJ2-3|TRBV12-3/TRBV12-4|.|12|.
CASSLLRDTQYF
TGTGCCAGCAGTTTACTCAGAGATACGCAGTATTTT
>TRBJ1-2|TRBV19|TRBD1|15|.
CASSIGGTGRQDYTF
TGTGCCAGTAGTATAGGGGGGACAGGGCGTCAGGACTACACCTTC
>TRBJ2-2|TRBV28|TRBD2|14|.
CASSVAGYTGELFF
TGTGCCAGCAGTGTAGCGGGATACACCGGGGAGCTGTTTTTT
>TRBJ1-5|TRBV9|.|14|.
CASSVEGGNQPQHF
TGTGCCAGCAGCGTAGAAGGGGGGAATCAGCCCCAGCATTTT
>TRBJ2-7|TRBV27|.|16|few
CASSPAPGRATYEQYF
TGTGCCAGCAGTCCAGCCCCCGGACGGGCCACCTACGAGCAGTACTTC
>TRBJ2-3|TRBV7-2|TRBD1|14|.
CASSVRTGVDTQYF
TGTGCCAGCAGCGTAAGGACAGGGGTCGATACGCAGTATTTT
>TRBJ2-7|TRBV30|.|13|.
CAWSSDSRYEQYF
TGTGCCTGGAGTTCGGACTCCCGGTACGAGCAGTACTTC
>TRBJ1-5|TRBV19|.|13|.
CASSIEGERPQHF
TGTGCCAGTAGTATAGAGGGGGAGAGGCCCCAGCATTTT
>TRBJ1-5|TRBV2|TRBD1|14|.
CASSGGQVNQPQHF
TGTGCCAGCAGTGGGGGACAGGTTAATCAGCCCCAGCATTTT
>TRBJ1-3|TRBV11-2|.|13|.
CASRRGSGNTIYF
TGTGCCAGCAGACGGGGGTCTGGAAACACCATATATTTT
>TRBJ2-7|TRBV5-6|.|14|.
CASSRTGVAYEQYF
TGTGCCAGCAGCCGGACGGGAGTTGCCTACGAGCAGTACTTC
>TRBJ2-5|TRBV19|.|14|once
CASSMSSGVETQYF
TGTGCCAGTAGTATGTCATCCGGGGTGGAGACCCAGTACTTC
>TRBJ2-5|TRBV7-3|TRBD2|17|.
CASSLGLAGGTQETQYF
TGTGCCAGCAGCTTGGGTCTAGCGGGGGGAACCCAAGAGACCCAGTACTTC
>TRBJ1-2|TRBV6-5|.|13|.
CASSPGPNYGYTF
TGTGCCAGCAGCCCCGGGCCTAACTATGGCTACACCTTC
>TRBJ2-1|TRBV6-5|TRBD2|15|.
CASSPTSGNINEQFF
TGTGCCAGCAGTCCGACTAGCGGGAATATCAATGAGCAGTTCTTC
>TRBJ2-7|TRBV7-2|TRBD1|15|.
CASSFLGQGAYEQYF
TGTGCCAGCAGCTTCTTGGGACAGGGGGCCTACGAGCAGTACTTC
>TRBJ1-2|TRBV7-2|.|14|.
CASSPAGRAYGYTF
TGTGCCAGCAGCCCAGCGGGACGGGCCTATGGCTACACCTTC
>TRBJ2-2|TRBV5-6|TRBD2|16|few
CASSLWGLANTGELFF
TGTGCCAGCAGCTTGTGGGGACTAGCGAACACCGGGGAGCTGTTTTTT
>TRBJ1-1|TRBV2|.|13|.
CASSGAGNTEAFF
TGTGCCAGCAGTGGGGCCGGGAACACTGAAGCTTTCTTT
>TRBJ2-3|TRBV4-3|TRBD2|16|.
CASSQVLADGGFGQYF
TGCGCCAGCAGCCAAGTCTTGGCAGACGGGGGGTTCGGGCAGTATTTT
>TRBJ2-3|TRBV19|.|16|.
CASSMRGDSITDTQYF
TGTGCCAGTAGTATGAGGGGGGACAGCATCACAGATACGCAGTATTTT
>TRBJ1-1|TRBV2|.|12|.
CASSPSSLGAFF
TGTGCCAGCAGCCCTTCCAGTTTAGGAGCTTTCTTT
>TRBJ1-2|TRBV5-5|.|13|once
CASSLAAGNGYTF
TGTGCCAGCAGCTTGGCCGCAGGGAATGGCTACACCTTC
>TRBJ2-7|TRBV13|.|16|.
CASSLVWKGQTYEQYF
TGTGCCAGCAGCTTAGTATGGAAGGGACAAACCTACGAGCAGTACTTC
>TRBJ1-1|TRBV11-3|TRBD1|15|.
CASSPSRTGGTEAFF
TGTGCCAGCAGCCCTTCGAGGACAGGGGGGACTGAAGCTTTCTTT
>TRBJ1-2|TRBV12-3/TRBV12-4|.|13|once
CASSFEGRYGYTF
TGTGCCAGCAGTTTTGAGGGGCGTTATGGCTACACCTTC
>TRBJ2-2|TRBV9|TRBD2|16|once
CASSVMVAGVTGELFF
TGTGCCAGCAGCGTTATGGTAGCGGGAGTAACCGGGGAGCTGTTTTTT
>TRBJ1-2|TRBV10-2|.|13|.
CASSGPTLYGYTF
TGCGCCAGCAGTGGGCCTACCCTCTATGGCTACACCTTC
>TRBJ2-3|TRBV21-1|.|18|.
CASPFGAKDRRYTDTQYF
TGTGCCAGCCCTTTCGGGGCAAAGGACAGGCGTTACACAGATACGCAGTATTTT
>TRBJ2-1|TRBV11-3|TRBD2|15|.
CASSFERGEVNEQFF
TGTGCCAGCAGCTTTGAACGGGGGGAGGTTAATGAGCAGTTCTTC
>TRBJ2-7|TRBV5-1|TRBD2|14|.
CASSSSGSTHEQYF
TGCGCCAGCAGTTCGAGCGGGAGCACCCACGAGCAGTACTTC